This TCR beta chain was observed in a study of memory CD4+ T cells and cytomegalovirus serostatus. Study details: Healthy Belgian adult donors included fewer than 10 CMV-positive and 24 CMV-negative people. Overall study findings and caveats: Of approximately 160 reported CMV TCRbeta sequences, just over 65 were found in memory CD4+ repertoires.

Sequencing was performed with immunoSEQ multiplex PCR; in TCRdb, only in-frame clones are kept and a portion is missing. The table shows 45,000 to 60,000 clones, with around 74% occurring only once. The germline CDR1 and CDR2 sequences are SEHNR and FQNEAQ (reference sequence). This CDR3 has 12 residues. Trimming removed 5 bases at V and 2 bases at J, with 5 bases between. On this clone itself: The antigen is unknown.

Single viable CD3+CD4+CD8-CD45RO+ cells were sorted as the memory CD4+ T cells. Total CD4+ T cells were enriched by CD4 positive selection. The sequence derives from an adult in good health and CMV-seropositive. The sequenced sample consisted of memory CD4+ T cells from blood. The V and J genes are TRBV7-9 and TRBJ2-3; no clear D. The CDR3 DNA reads as TGTGCCAGCAGCCAGCTCACAGATACGCAGTATTTT. It yields the protein CASSQLTDTQYF.